What follows is one T cell receptor (beta chain) and its context. Its antigen is currently unknown. This specimen belongs to a study of T cell responses to AZD1222 COVID-19 vaccine. Study results and caveats: Reportedly, nearly half of unique spike TCRs recognized epitopes outside B.1.351/B.1.1.7 mutations. At 160-218 and 743-854, vaccine-associated CD4 TCRs were dominant, and they spanned spike.

The repertoire was sequenced with immunoSEQ multiplex PCR; TCRdb's copy has only in-frame clones and lacks some. Of around 130,000 clones detected, approximately 90% appear once; the ten largest clones hold around a tenth. This CDR3 has 13 amino acids. In germline, CDR1 is SGHVS, CDR2 FQNEAQ. The V segment lost 3 bases and the J segment 8 bases; nucleotides outside the gene matches: 2. Second-dose intervals near 4 or 12 weeks were combined. The chain has TRBV7-8 and TRBJ2-1, with TRBD1 matching over 9 bases. This receptor was obtained from an adult who received the AZD1222 COVID-19 vaccine. The sequencing here drew on peripheral blood, taken 28 days after the second AZD1222 dose. CDR3 nucleotides: TGTGCCAGCAGCTTGGGGACAGGGTATGAGCAGTTCTTC. This translates into CASSLGTGYEQFF.